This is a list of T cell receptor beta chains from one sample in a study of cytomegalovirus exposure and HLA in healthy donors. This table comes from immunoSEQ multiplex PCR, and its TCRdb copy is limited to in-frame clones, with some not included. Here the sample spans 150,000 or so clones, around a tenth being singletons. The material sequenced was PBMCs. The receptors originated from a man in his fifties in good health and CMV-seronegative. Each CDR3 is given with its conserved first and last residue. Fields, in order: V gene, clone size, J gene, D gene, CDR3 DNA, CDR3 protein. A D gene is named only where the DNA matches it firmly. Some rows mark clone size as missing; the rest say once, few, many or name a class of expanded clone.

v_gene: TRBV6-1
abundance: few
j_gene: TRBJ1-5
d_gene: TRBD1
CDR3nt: TGTGCCAGCAGGGGGACAGGGGCCGGCAATCAGCCCCAGCATTTT
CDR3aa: CASRGTGAGNQPQHF

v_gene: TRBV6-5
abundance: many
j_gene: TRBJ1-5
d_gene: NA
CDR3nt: TGTGCCAGCAGTTACGGTCAGTTCAATCAGCCCCAGCATTTT
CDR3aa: CASSYGQFNQPQHF

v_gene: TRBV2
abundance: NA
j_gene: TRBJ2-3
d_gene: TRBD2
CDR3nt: TGTGCCAGCTCGACTAGCGGGGGCCGGGGCACAGATACGCAGTATTTT
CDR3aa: CASSTSGGRGTDTQYF

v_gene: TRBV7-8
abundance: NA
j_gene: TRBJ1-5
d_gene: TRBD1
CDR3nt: TGTGCCAGCAGCCCCTCGGGACAGGGGGCATACCAGCCCCAGCATTTT
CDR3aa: CASSPSGQGAYQPQHF

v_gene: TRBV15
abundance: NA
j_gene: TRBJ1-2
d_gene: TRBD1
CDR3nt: TGTGCCACCACCATCGGAGGGGGCTTAAACTATGGCTACACCTTC
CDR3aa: CATTIGGGLNYGYTF

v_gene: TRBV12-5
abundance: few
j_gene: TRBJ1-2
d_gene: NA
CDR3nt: TGTGCTAGTGGTCCGGACATTGCTCTCTATGGCTACACCTTC
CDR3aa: CASGPDIALYGYTF

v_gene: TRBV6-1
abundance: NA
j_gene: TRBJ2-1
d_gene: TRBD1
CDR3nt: TGTGCCAGCAGTCCACGGGGGACAGGGAACAATGAGCAGTTCTTC
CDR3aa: CASSPRGTGNNEQFF

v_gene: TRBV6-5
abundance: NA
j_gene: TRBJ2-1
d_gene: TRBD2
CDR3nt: TGTGCCAGCAGTTACGGGCGCGGGGGGCACAATGAGCAGTTCTTC
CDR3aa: CASSYGRGGHNEQFF

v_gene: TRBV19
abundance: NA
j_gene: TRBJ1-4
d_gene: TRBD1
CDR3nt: TGTGCCAGTAGTATCGAGGGACAGTGGGAAAAACTGTTTTTT
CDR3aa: CASSIEGQWEKLFF

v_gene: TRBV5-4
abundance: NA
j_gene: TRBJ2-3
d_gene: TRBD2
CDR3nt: TGTGCCAGCAGCCCCCCCGGGGGTAGCGGGGGAGATACGCAGTATTTT
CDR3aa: CASSPPGGSGGDTQYF

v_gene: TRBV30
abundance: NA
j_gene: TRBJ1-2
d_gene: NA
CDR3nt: TGTGCCTGGAGTGGCGGCGGCAGGGTCCCCCATGGCTACACCTTC
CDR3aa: CAWSGGGRVPHGYTF

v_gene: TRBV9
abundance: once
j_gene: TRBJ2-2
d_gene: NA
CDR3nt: TGTGCCAGCAGCGCCCAGGGGCGGGTAGTCACCGGGGAGCTGTTTTTT
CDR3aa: CASSAQGRVVTGELFF

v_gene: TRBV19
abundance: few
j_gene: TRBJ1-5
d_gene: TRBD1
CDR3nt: TGTGCCAGTAGTATGGGGGGTGGGACAGGTCAGCCCCAGCATTTT
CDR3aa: CASSMGGGTGQPQHF

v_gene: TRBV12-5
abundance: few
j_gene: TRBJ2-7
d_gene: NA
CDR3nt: TGTGCTAGTGGTTTGTCCTCCCTCGTATACGAGCAGTACTTC
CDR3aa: CASGLSSLVYEQYF

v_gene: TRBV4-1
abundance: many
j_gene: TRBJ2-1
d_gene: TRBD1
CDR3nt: TGCGCCAGCAGCCAAGGACAGGGGGACTACAATGAGCAGTTCTTC
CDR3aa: CASSQGQGDYNEQFF

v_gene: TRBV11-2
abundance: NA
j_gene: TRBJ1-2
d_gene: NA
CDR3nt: TGTGCCAGCAGCTTAGTATCAGGGATCGACTTAGGCTACACCTTC
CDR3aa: CASSLVSGIDLGYTF

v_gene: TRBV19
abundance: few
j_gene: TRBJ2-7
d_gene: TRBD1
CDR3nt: TGTGCCACCAAATCCGGGACAGGGGGCTACGAGCAGTACTTC
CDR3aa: CATKSGTGGYEQYF

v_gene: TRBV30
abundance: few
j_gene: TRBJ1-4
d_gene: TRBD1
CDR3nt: TGTGCCTGGAGCCGAGGAGGGACAGGACGCGAAAAACTGTTTTTT
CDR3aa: CAWSRGGTGREKLFF

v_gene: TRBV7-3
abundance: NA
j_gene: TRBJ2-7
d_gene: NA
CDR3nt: TGTGCCAGCAGCTTAGGGGGCACCTACGAGCAGTACTTC
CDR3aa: CASSLGGTYEQYF

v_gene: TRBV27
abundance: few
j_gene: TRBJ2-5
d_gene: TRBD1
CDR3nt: TGTGCCAGCAGTCAAGGGACAGGGAAAGTGGAGACCCAGTACTTC
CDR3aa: CASSQGTGKVETQYF

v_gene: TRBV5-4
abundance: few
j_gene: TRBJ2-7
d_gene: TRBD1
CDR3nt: TGTGCCAGCAGCGTGAAGGGACAGCGACGCTTC
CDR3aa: CASSVKGQRRF

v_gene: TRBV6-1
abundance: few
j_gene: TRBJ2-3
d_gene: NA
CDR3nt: TGTGCCAGCAGTGATATTAGCTCAGATACGCAGTATTTT
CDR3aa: CASSDISSDTQYF

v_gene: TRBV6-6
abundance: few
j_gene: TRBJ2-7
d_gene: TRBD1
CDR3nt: TGTGCCAGCAGGCAACAGGGGGCTGAAGGCTACGAGCAGTACTTC
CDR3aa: CASRQQGAEGYEQYF

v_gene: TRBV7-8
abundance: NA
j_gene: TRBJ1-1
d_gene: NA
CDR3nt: TGTGCCAGCAGCTCATCGACCCAGGAGAACACTGAAGCTTTCTTT
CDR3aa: CASSSSTQENTEAFF

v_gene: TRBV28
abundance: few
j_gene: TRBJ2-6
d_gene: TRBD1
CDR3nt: TGTGCCAGCTACGGACAGGCCCATGCCAACGTCCTGACTTTC
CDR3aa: CASYGQAHANVLTF

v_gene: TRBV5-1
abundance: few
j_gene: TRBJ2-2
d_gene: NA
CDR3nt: TGCGCCAGCACTGTCAGGGGACTACTGGGGACCGGGGAGCTGTTTTTT
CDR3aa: CASTVRGLLGTGELFF

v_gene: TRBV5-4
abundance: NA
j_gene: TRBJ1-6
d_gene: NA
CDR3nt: TGTGCCAGCAGTTCCGACCCTGGGGGACTCCATTCACCCCTCCACTTT
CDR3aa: CASSSDPGGLHSPLHF

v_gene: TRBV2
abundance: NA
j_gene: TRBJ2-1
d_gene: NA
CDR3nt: TGTGCCAGCAGGGCGGCCGCGGGGAGCTCCTACAATGAGCAGTTCTTC
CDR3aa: CASRAAAGSSYNEQFF

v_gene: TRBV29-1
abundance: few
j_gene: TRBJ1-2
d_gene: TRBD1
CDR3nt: TGCAGCGTTGGAGTTACAGGGGCTAACTATGGCTACACCTTC
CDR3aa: CSVGVTGANYGYTF

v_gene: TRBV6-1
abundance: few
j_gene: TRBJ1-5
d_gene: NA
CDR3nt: TGTGCCAGCAGTGAACTTCCGACGGGGCAGCCCCAGCATTTT
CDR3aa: CASSELPTGQPQHF

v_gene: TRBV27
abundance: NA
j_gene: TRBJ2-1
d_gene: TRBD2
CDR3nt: TGTGCCAGCAGTCTATATCGGGGACTAGCGGGACAATCTCAGGAGCAGTTCTTC
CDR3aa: CASSLYRGLAGQSQEQFF